This T cell receptor beta chain originates from a study of cytomegalovirus exposure and HLA in healthy donors. Study as a whole: The same platform was used for the 100 to 150 validation repertoires and the roughly 640 first-cohort repertoires, a later analysis reported. Notes on the study in general: The classifier reportedly diagnosed cytomegalovirus status with high specificity and sensitivity. Despite most TCR sequences being rare, some public TCRs occurred in many donors. The listing of fewer than 200 TCR beta chains classed them as cytomegalovirus-associated.

The V gene's germline CDR1 is WNHNN and CDR2 SYGVQD (reference sequence). The CDR3 loop spans 13 amino acids. V lost 7 bases, J lost 3 bases, and 12 bases lay in between. This clone was counted between two and nine times. Antigen: not known. Assay: immunoSEQ multiplex PCR; the TCRdb copy retains only in-frame clones and omits some. Of about 160,000 clones detected, around nine tenths appear once; the ten largest clones hold 2.5% to 3.5%. The TCR originated in a man aged 18 to 30 in good health and CMV-seronegative. The V and J genes are TRBV10-1 and TRBJ1-1; TRBD1 might be the D (6 bases). The sequenced sample consisted of PBMCs. The CDR3 DNA follows: TGCGCCAGCACCGCGGACAGAGACACTGAAGCTTTCTTT. Translation: CASTADRDTEAFF.